This TCR beta chain was identified in a study of technical replicates of blood from a handful of donors. V shed 5 bases, J shed 4 bases, and the junction held 7 bases outside the gene matches. The germline V gene has CDR1 GTSNPN and CDR2 SVGIG (reference sequence). The CDR3 sequence is 13 residues long. The data were produced by immunoSEQ multiplex PCR, yet TCRdb's version contains in-frame clones alone and is incomplete. This sample has around 83,000 clones, with roughly 94% found just once. The sequence came from a human donor in good health. Sequencing used T cells isolated from PBMCs. The V gene is TRBV30, the J gene TRBJ2-7, with 8 bases aligning to TRBD2. CDR3 loop: CAWAGLAIYEQYF. CDR3 in DNA: TGTGCCTGGGCAGGACTAGCCATTTACGAGCAGTACTTC. Supplemented by reference TRBV30 and TRBJ2-7, the full variable domain reads SQTIHQWPATLVQPVGSPLSLECTVEGTSNPNLYWYRQAAGRGLQLLFYSVGIGQISSEVPQNLSASRPQDRQFILSSKKLLLSDSGFYLCAWAGLAIYEQYFGPGTRLTVT.